This T cell receptor (beta chain) was recorded in a study of blood T cell repertoires in COVID-19. For the study at large: The analysed material was cDNA or gDNA that came from T cells, B-cell-depleted T cells, or PBMCs.

This CDR3 contains 16 residues. Under the authors' procedure: Reference gene primer amplification gave estimated nucleated cell counts. Sequencing used immunoSEQ multiplex PCR; TCRdb keeps in-frame clones, though not all of them. Clonal size and the V and J genes are those of that table, whereas D and trimming came from the DNA. Of about 30,000 clones in the sample, around 90% were seen once. Specimen: peripheral blood. The TCR comes from a man aged 55 to 69 with active COVID-19. The chain employs TRBV21-1 and TRBJ2-3; TRBD2 was called by the table and not checked on the DNA. TRBV21-1 is a pseudogene locus. The CDR3 loop is CASTNPSVPSTDTQYF. The CDR3 DNA sequence: TGTGCCAGCACCAACCCTAGCGTACCTAGCACAGATACGCAGTATTTT.